One sample yielded the 25 T cell receptor beta chains listed below, sequenced in a study of OX40 agonist ivuxolimab in advanced cancers. Library generation was performed with the immunoSEQ multiplex PCR assay. Drawn from immuneACCESS, this table holds only the in-frame rearrangements with V and J called that TCRdb kept. Clones are partly lost; checked studies trace under half to an unresolved V gene and leave the rest unexplained. This sample gives about 80,000 clones in total; approximately 92% of them show up just once. The ten largest make up less than 10% of the sample. The sequences come from CD4+ or CD8+ T cells sorted from blood, collected in a trial of the OX40 agonist ivuxolimab. These receptors originate from an adult with an advanced solid tumor such as melanoma, head and neck, liver or kidney cancer.

The chain combines TRBV5-6 with TRBJ1-2; possibly TRBD1 for D (6 bases). Germline CDR1 SGHDT, CDR2 YYEEEE. V gave up 5 bases and J gave up 8 bases, with 19 bases separating them. This CDR3 region has 14 residues. The CDR3 sequence: CASSIQGSGGGYTF. The DNA for the CDR3 is TGTGCCAGCAGTATACAGGGCTCTGGGGGCGGCTACACCTTC.

The V call is TRBV6-1, the J call TRBJ2-7; 10 bases match TRBD2. The J segment lost 3 bases and the V segment lost 0 bases, leaving 11 bases of the junction unmatched. In germline, CDR1 is MNHNS, CDR2 SASEGT. The CDR3 sequence is 18 residues long. The CDR3 loop is CASSEALAGGLAVYEQYF. CDR3 in DNA: TGTGCCAGCAGTGAAGCCTTAGCGGGGGGCTTGGCCGTCTACGAGCAGTACTTC.

The chain is built from TRBV4-1 and TRBJ2-5, with 10 bases lining up with TRBD1. The last part of the DNA fits TRBJ2-7 better; the J call may be wrong. Germline CDR1 and CDR2: MGHRA and YSYEKL. The CDR3 sequence is 18 residues long. This CDR3 is CASSQESSGGTGVYEQYF. The CDR3, as DNA: TGCGCCAGCAGCCAAGAATCCTCGGGGGGGACAGGGGTCTACGAGCAGTACTTC.

This clone was seen once. This chain uses TRBV5-6 with TRBJ2-5, with TRBD2 as a possible D gene (6 bases). CDR3 length: 15 residues. V lost 4 bases and J lost 5, with 18 bases in between. Germline values: CDR1 SGHDT, CDR2 YYEEEE. The CDR3 region has the DNA TGTGCCAGCAGCGTAAGGCTACTAGCCGGGGAGACCCAGTACTTC. Translation gives CASSVRLLAGETQYF.

The CDR3 DNA sequence: TGTGCCAGCAGCAAAAGTGTGTATGGGGACAGATCTTTACAGAATGAAAAACTGTTTTTT. Translating it yields CASSKSVYGDRSLQNEKLFF. This chain connects TRBV21-1 to TRBJ1-4; the table's TRBD1 call for D was not verified on the DNA. TRBV21-1 has pseudogene status. The CDR3 loop spans 20 amino acids.

This clone was seen once. V usage is TRBV29-1 and J usage is TRBJ2-3; TRBD2 matches at 9 bases. The length of the CDR3 is 16 residues. Losses at the gene ends were 0 bases for V and 1 base for J; bases not matched to a gene: 5. Per germline, CDR1 SQVTM and CDR2 ANQGSEA. CDR3 bases: TGCAGCGTTGAAGATCGGATAGCGGGGGGCACAGATACGCAGTATTTT. Its protein is CSVEDRIAGGTDTQYF.

This chain connects TRBV7-9 to TRBJ1-2; D unclear. This CDR3 comprises 13 residues. Germline CDR1 reads SEHNR; CDR2 reads FQNEAQ (reference sequence). The ends were cut back, 2 bases at V and 5 bases at J, with 9 bases in the middle. CDR3 loop: CASSLQESYGYTF. The CDR3, as DNA: TGTGCCAGCAGCTTACAGGAATCGTATGGCTACACCTTC.

The chain carries TRBV4-3 and TRBJ1-1; 8 bases fit TRBD1. With V trimmed by 4 bases and J by 4 bases, 8 bases remained unmatched. The CDR3 has 15 amino acids. The germline V gene has CDR1 LGHNA and CDR2 YSLEER. CDR3 bases: TGCGCCAGCAGCCCGTTGTCAACAGGGGGCACTGAAGCTTTCTTT. As protein: CASSPLSTGGTEAFF.

This chain joins TRBV9 and TRBJ2-1, with a possible D match to TRBD2 (7 bases). Trimming cost V 3 bases and J 0 bases, with 16 bases left between them. This CDR3 has 17 amino acids. Germline V CDR1 and CDR2: SGDLS, YYNGEE. The CDR3 coding sequence is TGTGCCAGCAGCGAAAGAGGGGGGGCGAGCTCCTACAATGAGCAGTTCTTC. Amino acid sequence: CASSERGGASSYNEQFF.

This clone was seen more than once but under ten times. V usage is TRBV29-1 and J usage is TRBJ2-1, with 9 bases matching TRBD1. Trimming took 2 bases from V and 0 from J; bases not matched to a gene: 8. Germline V gene data show CDR1 as SQVTM and CDR2 as ANQGSEA. The CDR3 consists of 17 residues. The CDR3: CSVESGTGRSSYNEQFF. The CDR3 nucleotides read TGCAGCGTTGAATCCGGGACAGGGAGGAGCTCCTACAATGAGCAGTTCTTC.

This chain links TRBV27 with TRBJ2-3; maybe TRBD1 (5 bases). Trimming left V 0 bases short and J 3 bases short, with 10 bases between. In germline, CDR1 is MNHEY, CDR2 SMNVEV (reference sequence). CDR3 length: 15 amino acids. The CDR3 DNA is TGTGCCAGCAGTTTATCGCAAGCAGGGACAGATACGCAGTATTTT. Residues: CASSLSQAGTDTQYF.

V usage is TRBV18 and J usage is TRBJ2-1; 10 nucleotides agree with TRBD2. This CDR3 has 15 amino acids. The J segment lost 9 bases and the V segment lost 2 bases, leaving 7 bases of the junction unmatched. Germline CDR1 reads KGHSH; CDR2 reads LQKENI. The CDR3 is CASSPGLAGVIEQFF. The CDR3 DNA follows: TGTGCCAGCTCACCAGGCCTAGCGGGGGTGATTGAGCAGTTCTTC.

The chain joins TRBV30 to TRBJ2-1, with 12 bases lining up with TRBD2. The CDR3 sequence is 18 residues long. With 4 bases clipped from V and 6 bases from J, the junction kept 16 bases outside the gene matches. The germline gives CDR1 GTSNPN, CDR2 SVGIG (reference sequence). CDR3: CAWTVAGLAGGPGNEQFF. In DNA form, the CDR3 reads TGTGCCTGGACGGTGGCCGGGCTAGCGGGGGGGCCCGGCAATGAGCAGTTCTTC. Supplemented by reference TRBV30 and TRBJ2-1, the full variable domain reads SQTIHQWPATLVQPVGSPLSLECTVEGTSNPNLYWYRQAAGRGLQLLFYSVGIGQISSEVPQNLSASRPQDRQFILSSKKLLLSDSGFYLCAWTVAGLAGGPGNEQFFGPGTRLTVL.

A note on this clone: Other nucleotide sequences from this sample produce the same CDR3. The chain employs TRBV9 and TRBJ2-7; 9 bases fit TRBD1. Germline loops: CDR1 SGDLS, CDR2 YYNGEE. The CDR3 consists of 14 residues. V was clipped by 0 bases and J by 3 bases; unmatched bases: 1. The CDR3 loop is CASSVGTGVYEQYF. In nucleotides, the CDR3 is TGTGCCAGCAGCGTAGGGACAGGGGTCTACGAGCAGTACTTC.

This clone was counted a single time. This chain uses TRBV5-1 with TRBJ1-1; 9 nucleotides align to TRBD1. The CDR3 spans 13 residues. The V gene's germline CDR1 is SGHRS and CDR2 YFSETQ. J lost 5 bases, V lost 4 bases, and 3 bases had no gene match. The CDR3 here is CASSLDRGTEAFF. The CDR3 DNA is TGCGCCAGCAGCCTGGACAGGGGTACTGAAGCTTTCTTT.

This chain uses TRBV16 with TRBJ1-1; D ambiguous. Germline loops: CDR1 KGHSY, CDR2 FQNENV. CDR3 length: 14 amino acids. V was pared by 4 bases and J by 3 bases, with 12 bases between. The CDR3 DNA follows: TGTGCCAGCAGCCCAGGCGGTGGGTACACTGAAGCTTTCTTT. It yields the protein CASSPGGGYTEAFF.

The chain combines TRBV6-1 with TRBJ2-3; TRBD2 matches 14 bases. From germline, CDR1 is MNHNS and CDR2 SASEGT. Unmatched junction bases numbered 2, after V lost 5 bases and J lost 4 bases. This CDR3 has 15 residues. CDR3 coding DNA: TGTGCCAGCAGTAGACTAGCGGGGGGGTCAGATACGCAGTATTTT. Translating gives CASSRLAGGSDTQYF.

The V gene is TRBV7-2, the J gene TRBJ2-3; D is unresolved. The germline CDR1 and CDR2 sequences are SGHTA and FQGNSA. Trimming pared 2 bases from V and 4 bases from J, leaving 13 bases between. The CDR3 has 15 amino acids. The CDR3 bases are TGTGCCAGCAGCTTACTGTCGGGCGCCGCAGATACGCAGTATTTT. Translation: CASSLLSGAADTQYF. Full variable domain (remainder filled in from reference TRBV7-2 and TRBJ2-3): GAGVSQSPSNKVTEKGKDVELRCDPISGHTALYWYRQSLGQGLEFLIYFQGNSAPDKSGLPSDRFSAERTGGSVSTLTIQRTQQEDSAVYLCASSLLSGAADTQYFGPGTRLTVL.

The rearrangement links TRBV9 to TRBJ2-1, with a weak D call TRBD1 (7 bases). The CDR3 is 17 residues long. CDR1 is SGDLS, CDR2 YYNGEE, per germline. Trimming shortened V by 0 bases and J by 8 bases, and 21 bases separated the two germline ends. CDR3 loop: CASSVGFLRGAPDEQFF. CDR3 bases: TGTGCCAGCAGCGTAGGTTTCCTCAGGGGGGCGCCGGATGAGCAGTTCTTC.

Here the CDR3 reads CASSTRTGRKTKNQPQHF. The CDR3 nucleotides are TGTGCCAGCAGCACTCGGACAGGCCGTAAAACTAAGAATCAGCCCCAGCATTTT. V gene TRBV5-4 combines with J gene TRBJ1-5; TRBD1 aligns across 7 bases. Unmatched junction bases numbered 17, after V lost 4 bases and J lost 4 bases. Germline V gene sequence: CDR1 SGHNT, CDR2 YYREEE (reference sequence). The CDR3 extends over 18 amino acids.

The rearrangement links TRBV9 to TRBJ2-1, with 9 bases fitting TRBD2. This CDR3 contains 15 residues. Trimming at V came to 3 bases and at J to 9 bases, leaving 10 bases not matched to a gene. Germline CDR1 reads SGDLS; CDR2 reads YYNGEE. In DNA, the CDR3 is TGTGCCAGCAGCGCAGGGACTAGCCCGACGGGTGAGCAGTTCTTC. Its protein is CASSAGTSPTGEQFF.

This clone came up once. V and J are TRBV7-3 and TRBJ2-2; D unclear. This CDR3 is built from 15 residues. V lost 3 bases and J lost 8, with 16 bases in between. The V gene's germline CDR1 is SGHTA and CDR2 FQGTGA. The CDR3 bases are TGTGCCAGCAGCTTTCCGGAGCCCCTTGAGGGGGAGCTGTTTTTT. Encoded protein: CASSFPEPLEGELFF.

The chain uses TRBV5-4 and TRBJ2-1; D tentatively reads TRBD1 or TRBD2 (5 bases each). Germline V gives CDR1 SGHNT, CDR2 YYREEE (reference sequence). V was pared by 2 bases and J by 1 base, with 7 bases between. The CDR3 consists of 14 residues. The DNA for the CDR3 is TGTGCCAGCAGCTTTTGGGGGTCCTACAATGAGCAGTTCTTC. It yields the protein CASSFWGSYNEQFF.

The chain has TRBV19 and TRBJ2-2; D remains ambiguous. The CDR3 loop spans 13 amino acids. V shed 6 bases and J shed 5 bases, with 10 bases lying between them. CDR1 LNHDA and CDR2 SQIVND come from the germline V gene (reference sequence). The CDR3 DNA is TGTGCCAGTAGCGCAGGTTCAACCGGGGAGCTGTTTTTT. As protein: CASSAGSTGELFF.

V usage is TRBV9 and J usage is TRBJ2-7, with D possibly matching TRBD2 (5 bases). The CDR3 has 14 residues. Trimming left V 0 bases short and J 6 bases short, with 13 bases between. Germline CDR1 reads SGDLS; CDR2 reads YYNGEE. DNA of the CDR3: TGTGCCAGCAGCGTAGGCGGGTCGTCGGTCGAGCAGTACTTC. Translating it yields CASSVGGSSVEQYF. Full variable domain (outside the CDR3, taken from reference TRBV9 and TRBJ2-7): DSGVTQTPKHLITATGQRVTLRCSPRSGDLSVYWYQQSLDQGLQFLIQYYNGEERAKGNILERFSAQQFPDLHSELNLSSLELGDSALYFCASSVGGSSVEQYFGPGTRLTVT.